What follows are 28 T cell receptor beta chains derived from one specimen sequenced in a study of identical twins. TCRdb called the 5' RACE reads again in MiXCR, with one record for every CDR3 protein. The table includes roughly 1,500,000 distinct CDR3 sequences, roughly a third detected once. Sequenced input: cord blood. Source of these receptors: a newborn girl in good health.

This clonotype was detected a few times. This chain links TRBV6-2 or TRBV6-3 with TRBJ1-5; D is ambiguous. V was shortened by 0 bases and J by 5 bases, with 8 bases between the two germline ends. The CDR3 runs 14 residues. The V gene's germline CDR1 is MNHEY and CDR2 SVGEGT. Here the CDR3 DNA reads TGTGCCAGCAGTTACTCGTTGGGAGATCAGCCCCAGCATTTT. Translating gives CASSYSLGDQPQHF.

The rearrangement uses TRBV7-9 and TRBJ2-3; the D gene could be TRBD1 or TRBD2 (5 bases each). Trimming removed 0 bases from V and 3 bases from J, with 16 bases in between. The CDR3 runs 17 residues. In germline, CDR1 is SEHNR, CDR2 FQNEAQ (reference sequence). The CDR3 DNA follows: TGTGCCAGCAGCTTAGCGCTCGTCCGCGAGGGGACAGATACGCAGTATTTT. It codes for CASSLALVREGTDTQYF.

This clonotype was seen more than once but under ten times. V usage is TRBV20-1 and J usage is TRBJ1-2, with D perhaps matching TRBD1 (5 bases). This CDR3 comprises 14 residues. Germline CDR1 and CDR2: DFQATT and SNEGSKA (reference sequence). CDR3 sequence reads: CRDNGSPLSGGYTF. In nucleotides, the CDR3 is TGCAGGGACAATGGGTCTCCCCTTTCAGGTGGCTACACCTTC.

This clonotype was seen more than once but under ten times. The CDR3 loop is CSARMTGSRDTQYF. CDR3 DNA: TGCAGTGCTAGGATGACAGGGTCAAGGGATACGCAGTATTTT. The rearrangement uses TRBV20-1 and TRBJ2-3; 7 bases map to TRBD1. The CDR3 contains 14 residues. The V gene's germline CDR1 is DFQATT and CDR2 SNEGSKA (reference sequence). V was pared by 3 bases and J by 6 bases, with 9 bases of the junction left unmatched.

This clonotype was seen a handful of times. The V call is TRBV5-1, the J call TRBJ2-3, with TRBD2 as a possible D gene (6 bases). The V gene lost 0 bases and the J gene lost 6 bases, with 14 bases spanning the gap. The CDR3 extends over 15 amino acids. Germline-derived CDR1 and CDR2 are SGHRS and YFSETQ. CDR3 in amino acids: CASSLAPGVPDTQYF. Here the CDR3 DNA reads TGCGCCAGCAGCTTGGCCCCGGGAGTCCCGGATACGCAGTATTTT.

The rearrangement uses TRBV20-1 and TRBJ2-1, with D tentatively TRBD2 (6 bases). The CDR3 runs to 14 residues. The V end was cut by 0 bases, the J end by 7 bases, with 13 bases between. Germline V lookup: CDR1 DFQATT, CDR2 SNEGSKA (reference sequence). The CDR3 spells CSARDRLAANEQFF. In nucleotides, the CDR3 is TGCAGTGCTAGAGATCGCTTAGCGGCGAATGAGCAGTTCTTC.

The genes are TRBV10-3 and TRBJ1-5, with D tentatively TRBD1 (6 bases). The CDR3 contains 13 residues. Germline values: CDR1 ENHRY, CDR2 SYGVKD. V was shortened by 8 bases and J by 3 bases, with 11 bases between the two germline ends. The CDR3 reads CAIGGHANQPQHF. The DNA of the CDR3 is TGTGCCATCGGGGGGCACGCCAATCAGCCCCAGCATTTT.

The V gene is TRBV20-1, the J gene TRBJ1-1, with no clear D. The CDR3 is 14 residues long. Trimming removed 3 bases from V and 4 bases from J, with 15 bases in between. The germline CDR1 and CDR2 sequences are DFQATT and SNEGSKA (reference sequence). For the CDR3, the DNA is TGCAGTGCTAGCCCCCATTGGGCAATCACTGAAGCTTTCTTT. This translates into CSASPHWAITEAFF.

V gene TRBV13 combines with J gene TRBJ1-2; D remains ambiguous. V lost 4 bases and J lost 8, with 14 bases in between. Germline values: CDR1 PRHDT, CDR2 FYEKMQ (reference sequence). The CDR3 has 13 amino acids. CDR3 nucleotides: TGTGCCAGCAGCTCAGGACCCTCATGGGGCTACACCTTC. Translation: CASSSGPSWGYTF.

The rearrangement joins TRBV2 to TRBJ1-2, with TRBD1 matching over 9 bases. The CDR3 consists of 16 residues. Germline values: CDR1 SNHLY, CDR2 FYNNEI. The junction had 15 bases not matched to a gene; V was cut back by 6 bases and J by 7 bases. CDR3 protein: CASRAGTGRVVGGYTF. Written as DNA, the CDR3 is TGTGCCAGCAGGGCCGGGACAGGGCGAGTAGTCGGTGGCTACACCTTC.

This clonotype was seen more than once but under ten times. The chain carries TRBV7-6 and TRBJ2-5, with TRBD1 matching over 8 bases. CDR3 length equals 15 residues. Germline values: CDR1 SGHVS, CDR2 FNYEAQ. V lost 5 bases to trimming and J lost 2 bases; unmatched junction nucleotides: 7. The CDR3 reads CASSIGQGHQETQYF. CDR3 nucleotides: TGTGCCAGCAGCATAGGACAGGGTCATCAAGAGACCCAGTACTTC.

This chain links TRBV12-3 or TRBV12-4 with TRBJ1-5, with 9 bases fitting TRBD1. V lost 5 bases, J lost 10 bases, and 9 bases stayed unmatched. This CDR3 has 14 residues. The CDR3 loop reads CASSIQGAPLPQHF. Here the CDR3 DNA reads TGTGCCAGCAGTATACAGGGGGCCCCCTTACCCCAGCATTTT.

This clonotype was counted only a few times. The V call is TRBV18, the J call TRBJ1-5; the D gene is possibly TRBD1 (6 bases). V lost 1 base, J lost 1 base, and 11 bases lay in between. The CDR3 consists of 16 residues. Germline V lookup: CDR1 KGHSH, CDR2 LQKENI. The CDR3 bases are TGTGCCAGCTCACCACGGGGGCCTTCGAGCAATCAGCCCCAGCATTTT. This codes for CASSPRGPSSNQPQHF.

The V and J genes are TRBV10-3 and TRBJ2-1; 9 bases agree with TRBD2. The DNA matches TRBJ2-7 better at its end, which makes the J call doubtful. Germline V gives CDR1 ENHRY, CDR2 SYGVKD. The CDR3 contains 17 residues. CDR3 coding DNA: TGTGCCATCAGTGAGCCCACTAGCGGGCAACCCTACAATGAGCAGTACTTC. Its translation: CAISEPTSGQPYNEQYF.

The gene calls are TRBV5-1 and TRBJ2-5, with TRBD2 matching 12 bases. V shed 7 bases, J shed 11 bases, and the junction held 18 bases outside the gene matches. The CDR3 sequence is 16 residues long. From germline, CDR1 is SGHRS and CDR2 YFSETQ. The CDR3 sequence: CASHLAGGSIAHEQYF. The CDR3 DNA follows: TGCGCCAGCCACCTAGCGGGGGGGTCCATTGCCCATGAGCAGTACTTC. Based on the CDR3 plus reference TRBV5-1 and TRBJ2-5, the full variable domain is KAGVTQTPRYLIKTRGQQVTLSCSPISGHRSVSWYQQTPGQGLQFLFEYFSETQRNKGNFPGRFSGRQFSNSRSEMNVSTLELGDSALYLCASHLAGGSIAHEQYFGPGTRLLVL.

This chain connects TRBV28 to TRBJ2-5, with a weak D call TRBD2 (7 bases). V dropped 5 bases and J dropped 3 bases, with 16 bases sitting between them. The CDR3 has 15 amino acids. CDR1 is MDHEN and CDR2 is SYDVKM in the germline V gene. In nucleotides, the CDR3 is TGTGCCAGCAGTCTGCGGGGGCCGACCAAAGAGACCCAGTACTTC. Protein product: CASSLRGPTKETQYF.

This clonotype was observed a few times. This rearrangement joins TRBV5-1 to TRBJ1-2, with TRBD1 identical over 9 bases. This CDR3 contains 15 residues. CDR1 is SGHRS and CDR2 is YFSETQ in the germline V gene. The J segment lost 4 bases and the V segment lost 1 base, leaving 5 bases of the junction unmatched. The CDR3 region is CASSLQDRGLYGYTF. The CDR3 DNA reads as TGCGCCAGCAGCTTGCAGGACAGGGGCCTCTATGGCTACACCTTC.

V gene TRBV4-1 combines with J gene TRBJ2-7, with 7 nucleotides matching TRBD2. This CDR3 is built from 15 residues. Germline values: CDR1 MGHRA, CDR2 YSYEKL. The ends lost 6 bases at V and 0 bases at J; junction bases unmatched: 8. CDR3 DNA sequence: TGCGCCAGCAGACGACTCTCTAGCGGCTCCTACGAGCAGTACTTC. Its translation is CASRRLSSGSYEQYF.

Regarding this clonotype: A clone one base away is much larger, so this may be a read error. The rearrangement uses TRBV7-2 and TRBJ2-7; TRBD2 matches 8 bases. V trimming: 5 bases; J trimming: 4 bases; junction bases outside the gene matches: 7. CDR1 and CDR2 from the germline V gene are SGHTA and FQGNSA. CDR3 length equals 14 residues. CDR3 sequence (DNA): TGTGCCAGCAGCGTAGGAGCGGGGGAGTACGAGCAGTACTTC. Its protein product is CASSVGAGEYEQYF.

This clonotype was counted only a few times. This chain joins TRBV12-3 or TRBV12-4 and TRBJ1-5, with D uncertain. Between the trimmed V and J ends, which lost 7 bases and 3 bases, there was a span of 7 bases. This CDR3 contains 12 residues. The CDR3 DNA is TGTGCCAGCAAGCTCCCCAATCAGCCCCAGCATTTT. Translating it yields CASKLPNQPQHF.

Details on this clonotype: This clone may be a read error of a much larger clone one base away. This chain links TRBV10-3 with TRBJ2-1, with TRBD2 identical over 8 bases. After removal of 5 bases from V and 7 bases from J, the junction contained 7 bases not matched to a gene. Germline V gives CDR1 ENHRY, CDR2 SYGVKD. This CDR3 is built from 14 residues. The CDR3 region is CAISSGSGGNEQFF. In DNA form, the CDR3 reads TGTGCCATCAGTAGCGGGAGTGGGGGTAATGAGCAGTTCTTC.

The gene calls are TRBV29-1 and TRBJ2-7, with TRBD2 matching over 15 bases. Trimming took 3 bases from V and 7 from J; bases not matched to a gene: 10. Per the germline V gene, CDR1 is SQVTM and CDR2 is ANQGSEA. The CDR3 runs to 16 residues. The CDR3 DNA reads TGCAGCGTTGATGGGACTAGCGGGAGGCCCTCCAATGAGCAGTACTTC. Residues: CSVDGTSGRPSNEQYF.

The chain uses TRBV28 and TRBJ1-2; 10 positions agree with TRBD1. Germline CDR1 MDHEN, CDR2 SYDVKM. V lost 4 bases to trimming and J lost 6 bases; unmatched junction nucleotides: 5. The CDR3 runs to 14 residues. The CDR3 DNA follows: TGTGCCAGCAGTTCGACAGGGGGCGCGAATGGCTACACCTTC. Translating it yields CASSSTGGANGYTF.

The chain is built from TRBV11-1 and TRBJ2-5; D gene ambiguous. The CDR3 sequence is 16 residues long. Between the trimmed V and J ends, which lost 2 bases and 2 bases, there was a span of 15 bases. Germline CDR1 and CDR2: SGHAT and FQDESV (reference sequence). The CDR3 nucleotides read TGTGCCAGCAGCTTATCCCGGGTGATTTTACAAGAGACCCAGTACTTC. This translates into CASSLSRVILQETQYF.

CDR3 loop: CASSYQGRKYNEQFF. Written as DNA, the CDR3 is TGTGCCAGCAGTTACCAGGGGCGCAAATACAATGAGCAGTTCTTC. The V and J genes are TRBV6-5 and TRBJ2-1, with a possible D match to TRBD1 (6 bases). Germline V gene data show CDR1 as MNHEY and CDR2 as SVGAGI. The CDR3 consists of 15 residues. V was clipped by 2 bases and J by 4 bases, with 12 bases between them.

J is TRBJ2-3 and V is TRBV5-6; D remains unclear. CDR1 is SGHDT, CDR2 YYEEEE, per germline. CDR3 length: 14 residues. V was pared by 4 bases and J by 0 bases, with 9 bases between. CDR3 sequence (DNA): TGTGCCAGCAGCGAGGACCTAAGCACAGATACGCAGTATTTT. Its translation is CASSEDLSTDTQYF.

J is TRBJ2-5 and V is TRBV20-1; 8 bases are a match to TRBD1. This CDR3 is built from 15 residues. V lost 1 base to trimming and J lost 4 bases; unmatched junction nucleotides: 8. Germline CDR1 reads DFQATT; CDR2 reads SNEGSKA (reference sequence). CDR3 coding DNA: TGCAGTGCTAGAGGAGTCAGGGGGCACAGAGAGACCCAGTACTTC. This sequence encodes CSARGVRGHRETQYF.

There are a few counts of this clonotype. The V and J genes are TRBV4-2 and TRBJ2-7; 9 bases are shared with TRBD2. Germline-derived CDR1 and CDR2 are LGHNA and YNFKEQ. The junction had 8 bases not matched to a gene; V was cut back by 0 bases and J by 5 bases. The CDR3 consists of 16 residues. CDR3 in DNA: TGTGCCAGCAGCCAAGATTGGGGGACTAGCATCAACGAGCAGTACTTC. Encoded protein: CASSQDWGTSINEQYF.